The rows below give T cell receptor beta chains drawn from one sample of a study of cytomegalovirus exposure and HLA in healthy donors. Libraries were prepared by immunoSEQ multiplex PCR; TCRdb keeps only in-frame clonotypes and omits some of them. The sample yields 150,000 or so clones, 60% to 85% seen once. Input material: PBMCs. The receptors were gathered from a man aged 40-55 years in good health and CMV-seropositive. The CDR3 runs from the conserved cysteine through the conserved F or W. D genes are given only for firm matches. Not every row has a clone size; where given, it reads once, few, many or a size class.

TGTGCCAGCAGCCCGGGACAGGGGGATCAGCCCCAGCATTTT,CASSPGQGDQPQHF,TRBD1,TRBJ1-5,TRBV7-9,14,.
TGTGCCAGCAGTGAAGCGCTCAGGAACAACTATGGCTACACCTTC,CASSEALRNNYGYTF,.,TRBJ1-2,TRBV2,15,.
TGCCGGACAGGGCTAAACACTGAAGCTTTCTTT,CRTGLNTEAFF,TRBD1,TRBJ1-1,TRBV20-1,11,few
TGTGCCAGCTCCGAGACAGGGGGCAGTGGAGACTACACCTTC,CASSETGGSGDYTF,TRBD1,TRBJ1-2,TRBV18,14,once
TGTGCCAGCAGTTTAGAGGAGGGAGAGACCCAGTACTTC,CASSLEEGETQYF,.,TRBJ2-5,TRBV27,13,.
TGTGCCAGCAGACCGACACTAGCGGGAGCTGGCGAGCAGTACTTC,CASRPTLAGAGEQYF,TRBD2,TRBJ2-7,TRBV28,15,.
TGCGCCAGCAGCTTAGGGGAGGGGCTGTCCTACGAGCAGTACTTC,CASSLGEGLSYEQYF,TRBD2,TRBJ2-7,TRBV5-1,15,few
TGCGCCAGCAGCCAAGATGCTAGCGGGTCTTACGAGCAGTACTTC,CASSQDASGSYEQYF,TRBD2,TRBJ2-7,TRBV4-3,15,few
TGTGCCAGCAGCTTAGGGGCCGGACAGCCCTCCTACGAGCAGTACTTC,CASSLGAGQPSYEQYF,.,TRBJ2-7,TRBV7-6,16,.
TGTGCCAGCAGCCCCCTCGACAGGGGGCGCGGTACCGGGGAGCTGTTTTTT,CASSPLDRGRGTGELFF,TRBD1,TRBJ2-2,TRBV5-6,17,once
TGTGCCAGCTCACCACCGGCACAGGGGGACAATGAGCAGTTCTTC,CASSPPAQGDNEQFF,TRBD1,TRBJ2-1,TRBV18,15,.
TGTTCCAGCAGCTTAGCGATCCAGGGCGTCCTGACTTTC,CSSSLAIQGVLTF,.,TRBJ2-6,TRBV7-9,13,.
TGTGCCAGCAGCTTAGGTGGCCAGGGGGCTGCCACTGAAGCTTTCTTT,CASSLGGQGAATEAFF,TRBD1,TRBJ1-1,TRBV7-8,16,.
TGTGCCATCAGCGTCGACAGGGCGGATACGCAGTATTTT,CAISVDRADTQYF,TRBD1,TRBJ2-3,TRBV10-3,13,.
TGTGCCAGCAGTCGGGACTCTAAGGATACGCAGTATTTT,CASSRDSKDTQYF,.,TRBJ2-3,TRBV5-4,13,few
TGTGCCAGCAGCTTTTTTAGCGGGGCTAGCACAGATACGCAGTATTTT,CASSFFSGASTDTQYF,TRBD2,TRBJ2-3,TRBV7-9,16,.
TGTGCCAGCAAGGATCCAGCGATGTCAAGCATCTCCTACGAGCAGTACTTC,CASKDPAMSSISYEQYF,.,TRBJ2-7,TRBV21-1,17,.
TGTGCCAGCAGCCCCGGGGGGTGGCATGGGGCAGATACGCAGTATTTT,CASSPGGWHGADTQYF,TRBD2,TRBJ2-3,TRBV14,16,.
TGTGCCAGCAGCGAGGGCAGGGGGCTATTGGAGTATTTT,CASSEGRGLLEYF,TRBD1,TRBJ2-3,TRBV11-1,13,.
TGTGCCAGCAGCCACTTAACTGAAGCTTTCTTT,CASSHLTEAFF,.,TRBJ1-1,TRBV6-5,11,.
TGTGCCAGCAGCGTAGTCGATGCTCTAGGGGAGGGGATAAGCACAGATACGCAGTATTTT,CASSVVDALGEGISTDTQYF,TRBD2,TRBJ2-3,TRBV9,20,.
TGTGCCAGCAGCCTACTAGCGGGAGCAGGGGCAGATACGCAGTATTTT,CASSLLAGAGADTQYF,TRBD2,TRBJ2-3,TRBV11-2,16,.
TGTGCCAGTAGTACACTAGCGGGCACCTACGAGCAGTACTTC,CASSTLAGTYEQYF,TRBD2,TRBJ2-7,TRBV19,14,.
TGTGCCAGCGGGCGAGACAGGGGGGGTGAGCAGTTCTTC,CASGRDRGGEQFF,TRBD1,TRBJ2-1,TRBV27,13,.
TGCAGCGTTGGGGATTGGACAGTTGAGCAGTTCTTC,CSVGDWTVEQFF,.,TRBJ2-1,TRBV29-1,12,.
TGCGCCAGCAGCTTGACATCAGGGGCCTCTGATGAGCAGTTCTTC,CASSLTSGASDEQFF,.,TRBJ2-1,TRBV5-1,15,few
TGTGCCAGCAGCTTTCCTACCAGGAGCGGCCGGTTTGAGCAGTTCTTC,CASSFPTRSGRFEQFF,.,TRBJ2-1,TRBV7-9,16,.
TGTGCCAGCAGCTTAGTGGCAGGTTACGAAGCTTTCTTT,CASSLVAGYEAFF,.,TRBJ1-1,TRBV11-2,13,few
TGTGCCAGCAGCTCCCGGGGGGGGACAGGGGGCGCCGCAGATACGCAGTATTTT,CASSSRGGTGGAADTQYF,TRBD1,TRBJ2-3,TRBV7-9,18,.
TGCGCCAGCAGCTTGGGGGGAGGGAATAACGAGCAGTACTTC,CASSLGGGNNEQYF,TRBD2,TRBJ2-7,TRBV5-1,14,.
TGCGCCAGCACTTACCCCGGGGGGGTGGATGAGCAGTTCTTC,CASTYPGGVDEQFF,TRBD2,TRBJ2-1,TRBV10-2,14,.
TGTGCCAGCAGCCAAGCGGTCGTCGGACAGGGAGGACAGCCCCAGCATTTT,CASSQAVVGQGGQPQHF,TRBD1,TRBJ1-5,TRBV4-2,17,.
TGTGCCAGCAGCCCGGATGCGGGCTACGAGCAGTACTTC,CASSPDAGYEQYF,.,TRBJ2-7,TRBV7-6,13,.
TGTGCCAGCAGCTTATCGGGACAGGGAGATGAAAAACTGTTTTTT,CASSLSGQGDEKLFF,TRBD1,TRBJ1-4,TRBV5-4,15,.
TGTGCCTGGAGTGTAGACAGGGGGGTCACCGGGGAGCTGTTTTTT,CAWSVDRGVTGELFF,TRBD1,TRBJ2-2,TRBV30,15,few
TGTGCCAGCTCACCCGGGACATATTACGAGCAGTACTTC,CASSPGTYYEQYF,.,TRBJ2-7,TRBV18,13,.
TGTGCCAGCAGCCGTACTGTCACCGGGGAGCTGTTTTTT,CASSRTVTGELFF,.,TRBJ2-2,TRBV27,13,.
TGTGCCAGTAGTAAAGCGTGGACAGGGGGCCAAGAGACCCAGTACTTC,CASSKAWTGGQETQYF,TRBD1,TRBJ2-5,TRBV19,16,.
TGTGCCAGCAGCGTAGGGACAGCCGTTTTGAACACTGAAGCTTTCTTT,CASSVGTAVLNTEAFF,.,TRBJ1-1,TRBV9,16,.
TGTTCCAGCAGCTTAGCGGGAGCTCGGAATGAGCAGTTCTTC,CSSSLAGARNEQFF,TRBD2,TRBJ2-1,TRBV7-9,14,.
TGTGCCAGTAGTATGGGACAGTTTCACTCTGGAAACACCATATATTTT,CASSMGQFHSGNTIYF,TRBD1,TRBJ1-3,TRBV19,16,.
TGTGCCAGCAGACAGGGGGCCGTAAACACTGAAGCTTTCTTT,CASRQGAVNTEAFF,TRBD1,TRBJ1-1,TRBV27,14,.
TGTGCCAGCAGTCGTAGCGGGAGAAAGAACGAGCAGTACTTC,CASSRSGRKNEQYF,TRBD2,TRBJ2-7,TRBV7-8,14,.
TGTGCCAGCCAAGGACACTTAGCCCAGCATTTT,CASQGHLAQHF,.,TRBJ1-5,TRBV6-1,11,.
TGTGCCAGCAGCTTAGAGGTGGGGCCAACAGATACGCAGTATTTT,CASSLEVGPTDTQYF,.,TRBJ2-3,TRBV7-3,15,once
TGTGCCAGCAGTGTCGACAGGGTCTATGGCTACACCTTC,CASSVDRVYGYTF,TRBD1,TRBJ1-2,TRBV14,13,once
TGCGCCAGCAGCCAAGTTCCTAGCGGGAGGAGGGGAACCGGGGAGCTGTTTTTT,CASSQVPSGRRGTGELFF,TRBD2,TRBJ2-2,TRBV4-3,18,.
TGTGCCAGCAGCAGAGGGACTATTCAAGAGACCCAGTACTTC,CASSRGTIQETQYF,TRBD2,TRBJ2-5,TRBV7-9,14,.
TGTGCCAGCAGCCTGACAGGGGGAAGGTACGAGCAGTACTTC,CASSLTGGRYEQYF,TRBD1,TRBJ2-7,TRBV6-1,14,few
TGTGCCAGCAGCTCCGGGACTACCAGGGAGACCCAGTACTTC,CASSSGTTRETQYF,TRBD2,TRBJ2-5,TRBV11-2,14,.
TGTGCCAGTAGTATTGAACTAGCGGGACTCAGAGAGACCCAGTACTTC,CASSIELAGLRETQYF,TRBD2,TRBJ2-5,TRBV19,16,.